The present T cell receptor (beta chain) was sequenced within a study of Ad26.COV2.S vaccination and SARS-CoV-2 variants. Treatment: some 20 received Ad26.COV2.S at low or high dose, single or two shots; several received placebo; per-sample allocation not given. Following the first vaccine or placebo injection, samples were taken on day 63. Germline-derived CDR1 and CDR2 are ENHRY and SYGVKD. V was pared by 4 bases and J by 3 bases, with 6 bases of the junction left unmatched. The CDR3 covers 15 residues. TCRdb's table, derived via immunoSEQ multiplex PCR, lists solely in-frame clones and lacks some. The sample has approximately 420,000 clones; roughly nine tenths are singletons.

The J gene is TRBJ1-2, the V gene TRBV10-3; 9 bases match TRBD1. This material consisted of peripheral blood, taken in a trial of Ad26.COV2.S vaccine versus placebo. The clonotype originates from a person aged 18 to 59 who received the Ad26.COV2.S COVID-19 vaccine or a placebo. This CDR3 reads CAISGATGGYYGYTF. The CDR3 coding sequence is TGTGCCATCAGTGGTGCGACAGGGGGTTACTATGGCTACACCTTC.